This T cell receptor (beta chain) derives from a study of CD8+CD57+ T cells in acquired aplastic anemia. Overall study context: Healthy donors yielded 9.5 million to 11 million CD4+ cell reads on average.

The length of the CDR3 is 16 residues. Germline V gene sequence: CDR1 SGHTA, CDR2 FQGTGA. With 4 bases removed from V and 0 bases from J, the gap between germline ends came to 10 bases. Profiling of TCR beta VDJ combinations and CDR3 sequences used genomic DNA as template. TCRdb re-analysed the reads in MiXCR, keeping a single row per CDR3 protein. The sample lists 150,000 to 200,000 distinct CDR3 sequences, 50% to 75% occurring once. Material: sorted CD4+, CD8+, or CD8+CD57+ T cells (not recorded which) from PBMCs. This TCR came from a human donor in good health. This chain connects TRBV7-3 to TRBJ2-6; D unclear. The CDR3 DNA reads TGTGCCAGCAGCTCACTGGGGTCCTCTGGGGCCAACGTCCTGACTTTC. Translated: CASSSLGSSGANVLTF.